The entry that follows covers one T cell receptor (beta chain) sequence. No antigen is known for it. Nothing much larger sits one base from this clone, and base qualities are not available. This record belongs to a study of blood T cell repertoires in COVID-19 (dated by TCRdb to the early 2020s). Looking at the study overall: The collaborator samples originated in the United States, Italy and Spain and spanned the acute and convalescent phases of COVID-19. The repertoires were made available in a free public database intended to serve as a resource for research on the immune response to SARS-CoV-2. The samples were drawn from the first 160 participants of the ongoing ImmuneRACE study and from 1,254 subjects provided by 6 global collaborators. Where HLA class I and class II types were available, the types were taken from metadata supplied by the sample provider, not from assay-based typing. The prospective study material was composed of cDNA or gDNA derived from T cells, B-cell-depleted T cells, or PBMCs. Deeply sampled blood TCRbeta repertoires from subjects exposed to, actively infected with, or recovered from COVID-19 were included in the dataset. Sample metadata almost always included a de-identified subject ID, COVID-19 status, age in years and sex. The paper as a whole reports these results and caveats: How much clinical and demographic metadata was included differed by source and by participant, and the metadata was provided uncurated.

TCRbeta CDR3 regions were amplified from genomic DNA by means of the immunoSEQ Assay, a bias-controlled multiplex PCR. The authors processed their data as follows. Within the assay, amplification of reference gene primers was used to estimate how many nucleated cells each sample contained. To quantify the absolute abundance of each unique TCRbeta CDR3 rearrangement, sequence reads were collapsed and filtered. For each sample, productive Simpson clonality was calculated by taking the square root of Simpson's diversity index across productive rearrangements. TCRdb stores this immuneACCESS table with in-frame sequences only. Part of the clones is absent; in the studies checked, under half of the shortfall reflects unresolved V genes, and no reason is known for the rest. V and J calls and clone size are as listed in that table; D and trimming were resolved from the DNA. The sample data list about 370,000 clones, and 75% to 90% of these were observed just once. The ten largest clones represent less than 1.2% of the sample.

In the prospective study, participants were roughly 18 to 95 years old, resided in about 25 geographic areas of the United States, and were enrolled through a virtual design. In the prospective study, cohorts were assigned on the basis of participant-reported clinical history obtained from a screening survey and a study questionnaire. ImmuneRACE Cohort 3 recovered participants were defined by two consecutive negative NP/OP PCR tests, healthcare professional clearance, or symptom resolution. Each participant in the prospective study had whole blood, serum and a nasopharyngeal or oropharyngeal swab collected by mobile phlebotomists. Participants in the prospective study had the option to provide additional blood draws and questionnaires over an approximately 2-month period. Prospective study blood samples were shipped either frozen or at room temperature before DNA extraction. In the germline V gene (reference sequence), CDR1 corresponds to MNHEY and CDR2 to SMNVEV. From its cysteine to its phenylalanine, the CDR3 spans 17 amino acids. Only CDR3 DNA remains: 51 bases, in frame from the first base. Relative to germline, V is 3 bases shorter and J is 2 bases shorter, with 17 bases between their ends.

The sequence is built from TRBV27 and TRBJ1-5, with the D gene too uncertain to name. Sample: PBMCs or T cells enriched from blood (not recorded which). The sequence derives from a man in his late teens or twenties who had recovered from COVID-19. The DNA sequence is as follows: TGTGCCAGCAGTTTCGCCCACCAAGGAGGGCGCAATCAGCCCCAGCATTTT. Translation gives CASSFAHQGGRNQPQHF.